A selection of T cell receptor beta chains follows, all from one sample in a study of cytomegalovirus exposure and HLA in healthy donors. TCRdb's table, derived via immunoSEQ multiplex PCR, lists solely in-frame clones and lacks some. The data contain around 80,000 clones, around 81% of them singletons. Material for sequencing was PBMCs. The receptor source for this set is a man aged 40-50 years in good health and CMV-seronegative. CDR3s include the opening cysteine and the closing phenylalanine or tryptophan. D genes are given only for firm matches. For some rows the clone size is stated as once, few or many, or as a class when expanded; others skip it.

CDR3nt	CDR3aa	d_gene	abundance	v_gene	j_gene
TGTGCCGGCGCTGCTAGCTCCTACGAGCAGTACTTC	CAGAASSYEQYF	-	few	TRBV28	TRBJ2-7
TGTGCCAGCAGTTTAGCGGGAGTACTCAATGAGCAGTTCTTC	CASSLAGVLNEQFF	TRBD2	-	TRBV27	TRBJ2-1
TGCGCCAGCAGACCTGTGGGCCTGAACACTGAAGCTTTCTTT	CASRPVGLNTEAFF	-	-	TRBV4-1	TRBJ1-1
TGTGCCTGGGGGGGGGCAGGGGATAATCAGCCCCAGCATTTT	CAWGGAGDNQPQHF	-	-	TRBV30	TRBJ1-5
TGTGCCAGCGGTTGGGGGACAGGGGGTATCGAGCAGTACTTC	CASGWGTGGIEQYF	TRBD1	-	TRBV28	TRBJ2-7
TGTGCCAGCAGTTCTTACAGGGGGCAAGGCCTCTCCTACGAGCAGTACTTC	CASSSYRGQGLSYEQYF	TRBD1	-	TRBV28	TRBJ2-7
TGTGCCAGCAGCTCTGACCTTACAGGGGCTGGAAACACCATATATTTT	CASSSDLTGAGNTIYF	TRBD1	-	TRBV5-4	TRBJ1-3
TGTGCCAGCAATTTTAACAGGTTTAATCAGCCCCAGCATTTT	CASNFNRFNQPQHF	-	few	TRBV2	TRBJ1-5
TGTGCTAGTGGTTACCCCCCGGAGAGGGAGCAGTACTTC	CASGYPPEREQYF	-	once	TRBV12-5	TRBJ2-7
TGTGCCAGCAGTTTTGGGACAGGGGGTCAGCCCCAGCATTTT	CASSFGTGGQPQHF	TRBD1	-	TRBV6-5	TRBJ1-5
TGTGCCAGCAGCCGACAGGGGGCGAGAAATGAGCAGTTCTTC	CASSRQGARNEQFF	TRBD1	-	TRBV7-6	TRBJ2-1
TGTGCCAGCAGCCAAGATCGTGGACTAGCGGGAGGTACAGATACGCAGTATTTT	CASSQDRGLAGGTDTQYF	TRBD2	-	TRBV4-2	TRBJ2-3
TGTGCCAGCAAACGACAGCCGAATTCACCCCTCCACTTT	CASKRQPNSPLHF	-	-	TRBV2	TRBJ1-6
TGTGCCAGCAGCGCCCAGGGTAGGCCCGAGCAGTACTTC	CASSAQGRPEQYF	-	-	TRBV9	TRBJ2-7
TGCAGCGGGACGGGGAACTATGGCTACACCTTC	CSGTGNYGYTF	-	-	TRBV29-1	TRBJ1-2
TGCGCCAGCAGCTTTGGACAGGGGAATTCAAACAGTCAGTACTTC	CASSFGQGNSNSQYF	TRBD1	-	TRBV5-1	TRBJ2-4
TGTGCCAGCAGCTTCACAATCCGGGACATAACGTACAATGAGCAGTTCTTC	CASSFTIRDITYNEQFF	-	-	TRBV7-2	TRBJ2-1
TGTGCCTGGAGACTAGGGACAGACAATTCACCCCTCCACTTT	CAWRLGTDNSPLHF	TRBD1	-	TRBV30	TRBJ1-6
TGTGCCAGCAGAACTTTAGCGCGTATAAGCTCCTACGAGCAGTACTTC	CASRTLARISSYEQYF	-	-	TRBV6-6	TRBJ2-7
TGCAGCGTGGAAAGCCGGGACAGGGCGTACAATGAGCAGTTCTTC	CSVESRDRAYNEQFF	TRBD1	-	TRBV29-1	TRBJ2-1
TGTGCCAGCAGTGCCCAGGGGGAAGGCTACACCTTC	CASSAQGEGYTF	TRBD1	-	TRBV28	TRBJ1-2
TGTTCCAGCAGCTTATCCGGGACAGGGAGGACGATCGGCTACACCTTC	CSSSLSGTGRTIGYTF	TRBD1	-	TRBV7-9	TRBJ1-2
TGCGCCAGCAGCTTCGACAGGGGGAGGCCCTACGAGCAGTACTTC	CASSFDRGRPYEQYF	TRBD1	-	TRBV5-1	TRBJ2-7
TGTGCCAGCGGGGAACCGGGACTCACAGATACGCAGTATTTT	CASGEPGLTDTQYF	-	-	TRBV6-1	TRBJ2-3
TGTGCCAGCTCACCCGAAGGAGGGGGAGGGCGTGAGACCCAGTACTTC	CASSPEGGGGRETQYF	-	-	TRBV18	TRBJ2-5
TGTGCCAGCAATGTTCGAGGACAGGGAAGCTACGAGCAGTACTTC	CASNVRGQGSYEQYF	TRBD1	-	TRBV28	TRBJ2-7
TGTGCCAGCAGCCCGGGACTAGCGGCGAACACCGGGGAGCTGTTTTTT	CASSPGLAANTGELFF	TRBD2	-	TRBV7-3	TRBJ2-2
TGTGCCAGCAGTTTTTCGGACAGGGGGAAGGGTGAAGCTTTCTTT	CASSFSDRGKGEAFF	TRBD1	-	TRBV27	TRBJ1-1
TGTGCCAGCTCAACGGGAGCTCTCGGGGGAAACACCATATATTTT	CASSTGALGGNTIYF	-	-	TRBV18	TRBJ1-3
TGCGCCAGCAGCCACGGGACTAGCGGGAGGAACGAGCAGTACTTC	CASSHGTSGRNEQYF	TRBD2	once	TRBV4-1	TRBJ2-7
TGTGCCAGTAGTCAGGGGGCGGGGATTTACAATGAGCAGTTCTTC	CASSQGAGIYNEQFF	TRBD1	-	TRBV19	TRBJ2-1
TGTGCCAGCAGTCCGCCAGGGACAGCTGGGGCCAACGGCCTGACTTTC	CASSPPGTAGANGLTF	TRBD1	few	TRBV28	TRBJ2-6
TGTGCCAGCTCACCCACATGGGACAGAATGAACACTGAAGCTTTCTTT	CASSPTWDRMNTEAFF	TRBD1	-	TRBV18	TRBJ1-1
TGTGCCAGCAGTCGGGGGGACAGGACTTCCTACGAGCAGTACTTC	CASSRGDRTSYEQYF	-	-	TRBV7-8	TRBJ2-7
TGTGCCAGCATCAGGACAGTCCATTCCTACGAGCAGTACTTC	CASIRTVHSYEQYF	-	-	TRBV28	TRBJ2-7
TGTGCCAGCAGTTTATCCGTACGGACTAGCGGCAATGAGCAGTTCTTC	CASSLSVRTSGNEQFF	TRBD2	-	TRBV28	TRBJ2-1
TGTGCCAGCAGCACAAGTAGCGGGAGTTACACAGATACGCAGTATTTT	CASSTSSGSYTDTQYF	TRBD2	-	TRBV9	TRBJ2-3
TGTGCCAGCAGTTTTACAGGGGGTACTAATGAAAAACTGTTTTTT	CASSFTGGTNEKLFF	TRBD1	-	TRBV28	TRBJ1-4
TGTGCCAGCAGGTCCGGGACAGGGTGGGGAGATACGCAGTATTTT	CASRSGTGWGDTQYF	TRBD1	-	TRBV2	TRBJ2-3
TGTGCCAGCAGCCTTGAGCCAGGAGGGACTGAAGCTTTCTTT	CASSLEPGGTEAFF	-	-	TRBV6-4	TRBJ1-1
TGTGCCAGCAGTCCATTAGCGGGAGGGGTGACCGGGGAGCTGTTTTTT	CASSPLAGGVTGELFF	TRBD2	-	TRBV27	TRBJ2-2
TGTGCCAGCAGCTTGCGGATGGGGGGCTACAATGAGCAGTTCTTC	CASSLRMGGYNEQFF	-	-	TRBV11-1	TRBJ2-1
TGTGCCAGCCAGCAGGGGTCGAATGTGGGGGAGCTGTTTTTT	CASQQGSNVGELFF	-	-	TRBV2	TRBJ2-2